Shown below are 11 T cell receptor beta chains from a single sample sequenced in a study of cytomegalovirus exposure and HLA in healthy donors (dated by TCRdb to the late 2010s). Libraries were constructed by the immunoSEQ multiplex PCR assay. For the multiplex PCR, a mixture combining 60 forward primers for TCR Vbeta segments and 13 reverse primers for TCR Jbeta segments was used. Not all clones reach the TCRdb copy of this immuneACCESS table, which keeps in-frame sequences only. Checked studies attribute under half of the gap to unresolved V genes and leave the rest unexplained. The sample contains approximately 220,000 clones, about 80% of them found a single time. Together, the top ten hold approximately 6.5% of the sample. The sequencing sample was made of PBMCs. Every receptor here comes from a man aged 35-49 years in good health and CMV-seropositive.

CDR3 nucleotides: TGCGCCAGCAGCTTGGTGGCAGGGAATGCTAATGGCTACACCTTC. This sequence encodes CASSLVAGNANGYTF. V gene TRBV5-1 combines with J gene TRBJ1-2, with D possibly TRBD1 on 5 matching bases. Trimming removed 0 bases at V and 6 bases at J, with 15 bases between. The CDR3 has 15 amino acids. Germline CDR1 is SGHRS and CDR2 is YFSETQ.

V and J are TRBV5-1 and TRBJ2-2, with D perhaps matching TRBD2 (5 bases). The V and J ends lost 0 bases and 0 bases respectively, with 9 bases between them. The CDR3 contains 16 residues. Germline V gene sequence: CDR1 SGHRS, CDR2 YFSETQ. The CDR3 nucleotides read TGCGCCAGCAGCTTGGGTATCGGGACGAACACCGGGGAGCTGTTTTTT. This gives the protein CASSLGIGTNTGELFF.

CDR3 in amino acids: CASSPGTGLYEQYF. The CDR3 DNA reads TGCGCCAGCTCTCCCGGGACGGGACTCTACGAGCAGTACTTC. V and J are TRBV5-1 and TRBJ2-7; perhaps TRBD2 as D (6 bases). CDR1 is SGHRS, CDR2 YFSETQ, per germline. The CDR3 has 14 amino acids. Between the trimmed V and J ends, which lost 7 bases and 3 bases, there was a span of 17 bases.

The genes are TRBV9 and TRBJ2-2; no clear D gene. Per the germline V gene, CDR1 is SGDLS and CDR2 is YYNGEE. Trimming removed 3 bases at V and 4 bases at J, with 7 bases between. The CDR3 spans 13 residues. The CDR3 protein is CASSAPFTGELFF. The CDR3 DNA reads as TGTGCCAGCAGCGCCCCCTTCACCGGGGAGCTGTTTTTT.

The chain combines TRBV6-5 with TRBJ2-7; D is unresolved. The ends were cut back, 0 bases at V and 4 bases at J, with 7 bases in the middle. The germline V gene encodes CDR1 MNHEY and CDR2 SVGAGI. The CDR3 sequence is 13 residues long. The CDR3 region has the DNA TGTGCCAGCAGTTACTCGGTCGGTTACGAGCAGTACTTC. This encodes CASSYSVGYEQYF.

A few counts support this clone. The chain is built from TRBV5-1 and TRBJ2-3; D unclear. V gave up 0 bases and J gave up 4 bases, with 3 bases separating them. The CDR3 totals 12 residues. CDR1 and CDR2 (germline): SGHRS, YFSETQ. CDR3 sequence: CASSLGADTQYF. For the CDR3, the DNA is TGCGCCAGCAGCTTGGGCGCAGATACGCAGTATTTT.

This sequence joins TRBV7-2 and TRBJ2-3; D may be TRBD1 (5 bases). V gave up 5 bases and J gave up 4 bases, with 19 bases separating them. Germline loops: CDR1 SGHTA, CDR2 FQGNSA. This CDR3 has 16 amino acids. CDR3 nucleotide sequence: TGTGCCAGCAGCCGCAAGGGGTACGGTAGTCCAGATACGCAGTATTTT. Translating gives CASSRKGYGSPDTQYF.

To note about this clone: A read error may account for a junction end that differs from germline. This rearrangement joins TRBV7-7 to TRBJ2-5, with TRBD2 identical over 7 bases. The CDR3 length is 16 residues. Per germline, CDR1 SSHAT and CDR2 FNYEAQ (reference sequence). The CDR3 DNA follows: TGTGCTAGCAGCTCCCTTGGCGGGAGAAGGGGAGAGACCCAGTACTTC. This codes for CASSSLGGRRGETQYF.

This chain connects TRBV18 to TRBJ1-1, with 7 nucleotides matching TRBD1. The CDR3 extends over 14 amino acids. Per germline, CDR1 KGHSH and CDR2 LQKENI. V trimming: 5 bases; J trimming: 7 bases; junction bases outside the gene matches: 10. CDR3 DNA: TGTGCCAGCTCATTATTACAGGGGCAGAGTGAAGCTTTCTTT. It translates to CASSLLQGQSEAFF.

The chain links TRBV9 to TRBJ2-3; 13 bases line up with TRBD2. The CDR3 has 17 amino acids. The V gene end was trimmed by 3 bases and the J gene end by 2 bases; junction bases not matched to a gene: 6. Looked up from germline, CDR1 is SGDLS and CDR2 is YYNGEE. In DNA form, the CDR3 reads TGTGCCAGCAGCGCGAAGGGACTAGCGGGGCTCACAGATACGCAGTATTTT. Encoded protein: CASSAKGLAGLTDTQYF.

The chain joins TRBV5-6 to TRBJ1-1, with D possibly being TRBD1 (5 bases). This CDR3 region has 14 residues. Trimming cost V 7 bases and J 7 bases, with 20 bases left between them. Germline lookup yields CDR1 SGHDT and CDR2 YYEEEE. CDR3 nucleotides: TGTGCCAGCGACTACACCCGGGGGTTCGGTGAAGCTTTCTTT. Its protein is CASDYTRGFGEAFF.